A single sample gave rise to the 16 T cell receptor beta chains below, sequenced in a study of siplizumab effects on memory and regulatory T cells. The assay was immunoSEQ multiplex PCR, and TCRdb's table has in-frame clones only and misses some. The repertoire holds roughly 80,000 clones, with 80% to 90% as singletons. The sample taken for sequencing was Tregs sorted from blood. The receptor source for this set is a human donor in good health.

The V and J genes are TRBV13 and TRBJ2-3, with 8 positions matching TRBD2. Trimming cost V 8 bases and J 6 bases; bases outside gene matches: 10. The CDR3 is 14 residues long. The germline gives CDR1 PRHDT, CDR2 FYEKMQ (reference sequence). CDR3 nucleotide sequence: TGTGCCAGCTCCGGACGGGGGGGCCTGGATACGCAGTATTTT. Protein product: CASSGRGGLDTQYF.

This clone was detected a few times. The J gene is TRBJ1-5, the V gene TRBV18; D may be TRBD1 (6 bases). Trimming removed 4 bases at V and 3 bases at J, with 10 bases between. Germline CDR1 and CDR2: KGHSH and LQKENI. CDR3 size: 14 residues. The CDR3 loop is CASSLAGDNQPQHF. The CDR3 DNA sequence: TGTGCCAGCTCACTCGCAGGGGACAATCAGCCCCAGCATTTT.

The rearrangement joins TRBV18 to TRBJ1-6, with 7 bases identical to TRBD1. The CDR3 has 16 residues. The germline V gene encodes CDR1 KGHSH and CDR2 LQKENI. With V trimmed by 6 bases and J by 5 bases, 10 bases remained unmatched. CDR3 nucleotide sequence: TGTGCCAGCTCGAAAGACAGGGTCGTTAATAATTCACCCCTCCACTTT. Its protein is CASSKDRVVNNSPLHF. The full variable domain, completed using reference TRBV18 and TRBJ1-6, is NAGVMQNPRHLVRRRGQEARLRCSPMKGHSHVYWYRQLPEEGLKFMVYLQKENIIDESGMPKERFSAEFPKEGPSILRIQQVVRGDSAAYFCASSKDRVVNNSPLHFGNGTRLTVT.

This chain joins TRBV7-6 and TRBJ2-1, with 14 bases identical to TRBD2. This CDR3 has 18 residues. The germline gives CDR1 SGHVS, CDR2 FNYEAQ. Losses at the gene ends were 4 bases for V and 10 bases for J; bases not matched to a gene: 15. For the CDR3, the DNA is TGTGCCAGCAGCTCTCGACCGGGACTAGCGGGGGCTCTCCTGGAGCAGTTCTTC. Translating gives CASSSRPGLAGALLEQFF.

Only one count was recorded for this clone. V gene TRBV15 combines with J gene TRBJ2-5, with D uncertain. Germline V gene data show CDR1 as LNHNV and CDR2 as YYDKDF (reference sequence). Trimming left V 0 bases short and J 0 bases short, with 5 bases between. This CDR3 comprises 14 residues. CDR3 sequence (DNA): TGTGCCACCAGCAGAGATATCTACCAAGAGACCCAGTACTTC. Amino acid sequence: CATSRDIYQETQYF.

The V and J genes are TRBV7-8 and TRBJ2-5, with TRBD1 as a possible D gene (5 bases). V was shortened by 0 bases and J by 4 bases, with 15 bases between the two germline ends. Germline CDR1 is SGHVS and CDR2 is FQNEAQ. The CDR3 has 16 residues. The CDR3 DNA sequence: TGTGCCAGCAGCTTAGCGCCTCCAGGGATGGGAGAGACCCAGTACTTC. Translated, it gives CASSLAPPGMGETQYF. Based on the CDR3 plus reference TRBV7-8 and TRBJ2-5, the full variable domain is GAGVSQSPRYKVAKRGQDVALRCDPISGHVSLFWYQQALGQGPEFLTYFQNEAQLDKSGLPSDRFFAERPEGSVSTLKIQRTQQEDSAVYLCASSLAPPGMGETQYFGPGTRLLVL.

The V gene is TRBV29-1, the J gene TRBJ1-4; no definite D call. Germline lookup yields CDR1 SQVTM and CDR2 ANQGSEA. The CDR3 contains 13 residues. Trimming removed 8 bases at V and 4 bases at J, with 14 bases between. CDR3 bases: TGCAGCACCTTGGAAACCTTTAATGAAAAACTGTTTTTT. It codes for CSTLETFNEKLFF.

The chain employs TRBV7-9 and TRBJ1-2; D not certain. CDR1 and CDR2 (germline): SEHNR, FQNEAQ (reference sequence). V lost 1 base, J lost 7 bases, and 10 bases lay in between. This CDR3 has 13 residues. The CDR3 nucleotides are TGTGCCAGCAGCTTAGGGGGATCACGTGGCTACACCTTC. It yields the protein CASSLGGSRGYTF. Supplemented by reference TRBV7-9 and TRBJ1-2, the full variable domain reads DTGVSQNPRHKITKRGQNVTFRCDPISEHNRLYWYRQTLGQGPEFLTYFQNEAQLEKSRLLSDRFSAERPKGSFSTLEIQRTEQGDSAMYLCASSLGGSRGYTFGSGTRLTVV.

The V and J genes are TRBV5-1 and TRBJ2-1, with D hard to call. CDR3 length: 13 residues. The V end lost 0 bases, the J end lost 9 bases, and 10 bases lay between the germline ends. Germline V gene lookup returns CDR1 SGHRS and CDR2 YFSETQ. DNA for the CDR3: TGCGCCAGCAGCTTGGAACCCACAACTGAGCAGTTCTTC. This gives the protein CASSLEPTTEQFF.

This rearrangement joins TRBV7-2 to TRBJ2-5; no clear D. Trimming removed 0 bases at V and 5 bases at J, with 7 bases between. The CDR3 runs 13 residues. Germline V gene data show CDR1 as SGHTA and CDR2 as FQGNSA. This CDR3 is CASSLALFETQYF. The CDR3 DNA is TGTGCCAGCAGCTTAGCGTTGTTTGAGACCCAGTACTTC.

The chain couples TRBV25-1 to TRBJ2-1, with D unresolved. Germline CDR1 and CDR2: MGHDK and SYGVNS. The V end was cut by 2 bases, the J end by 6 bases, with 14 bases between. The CDR3 is 15 residues long. As DNA, the CDR3 is TGTGCCAGCAGTGAACTCGAGCATGGCCCCAATGAGCAGTTCTTC. Amino acids: CASSELEHGPNEQFF.

J is TRBJ2-2 and V is TRBV6-5, with no clear D. V shed 5 bases and J shed 1 base, with 5 bases lying between them. This CDR3 spans 13 amino acids. Per germline, CDR1 MNHEY and CDR2 SVGAGI. CDR3: CASSRRNTGELFF. The CDR3 coding sequence is TGTGCCAGCAGTCGACGGAACACCGGGGAGCTGTTTTTT.

Only a few counts were recorded for this clone. The chain is built from TRBV5-1 and TRBJ1-6; D gene unclear. The germline gives CDR1 SGHRS, CDR2 YFSETQ. Trimming shortened V by 5 bases and J by 3 bases, and 3 bases separated the two germline ends. This CDR3 has 12 amino acids. The CDR3 coding sequence is TGCGCCAGCAGTAACTATAATTCACCCCTCCACTTT. It is translated as CASSNYNSPLHF.

This sequence joins TRBV18 and TRBJ2-4; the D gene is possibly TRBD2 (6 bases). The CDR3 runs to 17 residues. Germline CDR1 is KGHSH and CDR2 is LQKENI. Trimming stripped 0 bases from V and 0 bases from J, with 12 bases between. As DNA, the CDR3 is TGTGCCAGCTCACCACCGGGGACTCTTCTAGCCAAAAACATTCAGTACTTC. Its translation is CASSPPGTLLAKNIQYF. Using reference TRBV18 and TRBJ2-4 for the parts outside the CDR3, the full variable domain is NAGVMQNPRHLVRRRGQEARLRCSPMKGHSHVYWYRQLPEEGLKFMVYLQKENIIDESGMPKERFSAEFPKEGPSILRIQQVVRGDSAAYFCASSPPGTLLAKNIQYFGAGTRLSVL.

The chain has TRBV5-1 and TRBJ2-7, with D possibly being TRBD2 (5 bases). Germline CDR1 SGHRS, CDR2 YFSETQ. The V gene lost 0 bases and the J gene lost 6 bases, with 10 bases spanning the gap. The CDR3 is 13 amino acids. The CDR3 reads CASSLEWEPEQYF. The CDR3 DNA reads as TGCGCCAGCAGCTTGGAATGGGAGCCCGAGCAGTACTTC.

In its sample, this clone was seen once. The J gene is TRBJ1-4, the V gene TRBV7-9; no clear D. Trimming removed 0 bases from V and 4 bases from J, with 6 bases in between. The germline V gene encodes CDR1 SEHNR and CDR2 FQNEAQ (reference sequence). There are 14 residues in the CDR3. The CDR3 loop reads CASSLALDNEKLFF. The CDR3 DNA is TGTGCCAGCAGCTTAGCACTGGATAATGAAAAACTGTTTTTT.